The clone carrying this T cell receptor beta chain was seen repeatedly, ten times or more. Its target is not known. This CDR3 spans 21 amino acids. Germline loops: CDR1 MRHNA, CDR2 SNTAGT. The trim removed 7 bases at V and 3 bases at J, leaving 29 bases unmatched. Generation of TCR cDNA used 5'RACE template switching (which added a universal primer site and UMIs). TCRdb re-analysed the 5' RACE reads in MiXCR, keeping a single row per CDR3 protein. The repertoire has under 700,000 distinct CDR3 sequences, about a sixth of them found once; the top ten carry roughly 17%. This entry is derived from a study of T cells after yellow fever vaccination. Study-level background: When fractions had low cell numbers, they were prepared with SMART-Seq v4 Ultra Low Input.

Overall study results and limits: Abundant contaminating clonotypes from the bulk population could appear in FACS-sorted repertoires.

The chain links TRBV6-4 to TRBJ1-2; 7 nucleotides align to TRBD1. The sequencing here drew on PBMCs, taken around 5 days after the first yellow fever vaccination. The TCR originated in a man between 18 and 35 years old who received the YFV17D yellow fever vaccine. Here the CDR3 reads CASTLLWDSWISGARHYGYTF. CDR3 in DNA: TGTGCCAGCACCCTTTTATGGGACAGCTGGATATCAGGGGCGCGTCACTATGGCTACACCTTC.